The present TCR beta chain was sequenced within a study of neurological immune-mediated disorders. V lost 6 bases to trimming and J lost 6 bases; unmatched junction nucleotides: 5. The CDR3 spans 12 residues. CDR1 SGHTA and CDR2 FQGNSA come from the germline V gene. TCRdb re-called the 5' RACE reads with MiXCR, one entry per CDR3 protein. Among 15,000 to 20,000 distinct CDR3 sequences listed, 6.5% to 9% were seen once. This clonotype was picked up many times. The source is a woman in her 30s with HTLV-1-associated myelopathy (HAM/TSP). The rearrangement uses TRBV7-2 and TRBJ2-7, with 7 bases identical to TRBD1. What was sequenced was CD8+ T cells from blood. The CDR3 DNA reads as TGTGCCAGCAGTCAAACAGGGGTCGAGCAGTACTTC. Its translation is CASSQTGVEQYF.